This TCR beta chain was observed in a study of monozygotic twins with cystic fibrosis. Sequencing was performed with immunoSEQ multiplex PCR; in TCRdb, only in-frame clones are kept and a portion is missing. The sample lists around 35,000 clones; around 82% were seen once. This CDR3 has 15 amino acids. Trimming shortened V by 6 bases and J by 1 base, and 12 bases separated the two germline ends. From germline, CDR1 is MNHEY and CDR2 SVGAGI. The V gene is TRBV6-5, the J gene TRBJ2-2; D is unclear. The sequence came from a girl aged 2-15 years with cystic fibrosis. Specimen: blood. CDR3 in amino acids: CASSRRVGNTGELFF. The CDR3 coding sequence is TGTGCCAGCAGCCGGCGAGTGGGGAACACCGGGGAGCTGTTTTTT.